The 16 T cell receptor beta chains in this list originate from one sample, sequenced in a study of early T cells in non-severe SARS-CoV-2 infection. Each CDR3 protein gets one entry after TCRdb re-called the 5' RACE reads with MiXCR. This sample yields about 59,000 distinct CDR3 sequences, of which 13% are seen a single time; about 9.3% belongs to the top ten. Sequenced material: whole blood, taken at baseline. The receptors originated from an adult who was a healthcare worker with PCR-confirmed SARS-CoV-2 infection or an uninfected control (not recorded which).

A few counts support this clonotype. The chain has TRBV7-2 and TRBJ2-1; 10 nucleotides line up with TRBD2. CDR1 and CDR2 from the germline V gene are SGHTA and FQGNSA. V lost 11 bases to trimming and J lost 2 bases; unmatched junction nucleotides: 6. The CDR3 is 14 amino acids. This CDR3 is CASRSGRAYNEQFF. The CDR3 nucleotides are TGTGCCTCACGGAGCGGGAGGGCCTACAATGAGCAGTTCTTC.

This clonotype was seen at least ten times. The rearrangement links TRBV20-1 to TRBJ2-1; D is possibly TRBD1 (6 bases). CDR1 is DFQATT and CDR2 is SNEGSKA in the germline V gene (reference sequence). Trimming shortened V by 5 bases and J by 7 bases, and 18 bases separated the two germline ends. This CDR3 comprises 14 residues. The CDR3 loop is CSADTGSHTNEQFF. The CDR3 nucleotides are TGCAGTGCTGATACAGGGTCCCACACGAATGAGCAGTTCTTC.

There are many counts of this clonotype. This chain uses TRBV20-1 with TRBJ2-3; D is uncertain. With 6 bases removed from V and 6 bases from J, the gap between germline ends came to 13 bases. The CDR3 sequence is 12 residues long. Per the germline V gene, CDR1 is DFQATT and CDR2 is SNEGSKA (reference sequence). CDR3 protein: CSAPTRSDTQYF. CDR3 DNA: TGCAGTGCACCCACCAGATCTGATACGCAGTATTTT.

The chain couples TRBV6-1 to TRBJ1-3, with D possibly TRBD1 on 6 matching bases. The CDR3 is 14 residues long. The germline V and J ends were trimmed by 5 bases and 1 base, with 9 bases remaining between them. Germline assignment: CDR1 MNHNS and CDR2 SASEGT. CDR3 in amino acids: CASSTGTSGNTIYF. For the CDR3, the DNA is TGTGCCAGCAGTACCGGGACATCTGGAAACACCATATATTTT.

As for this clonotype: One end of the junction does not line up with germline, which may come from a read error. The J gene is TRBJ2-7, the V gene TRBV7-2, with 7 bases matching TRBD2. The CDR3 extends over 15 amino acids. Germline V gene lookup returns CDR1 SGHTA and CDR2 FQGNSA. The CDR3 reads CAGSPWREGYYEQYF. The CDR3 DNA sequence: TGTGCCGGCAGCCCCTGGAGGGAGGGGTACTACGAGCAGTACTTC.

The table lists this clonotype with a few counts. The genes are TRBV18 and TRBJ2-7; TRBD1 is a possible D gene (5 bases). V lost 3 bases to trimming and J lost 2 bases, with 14 bases between them. The germline V gene encodes CDR1 KGHSH and CDR2 LQKENI. CDR3 length: 15 residues. CDR3 residues: CASSPFDSLPYEQYF. The DNA for the CDR3 is TGTGCCAGCTCACCCTTCGACAGCCTACCCTACGAGCAGTACTTC.

The genes are TRBV5-5 and TRBJ1-1; unclear D gene. CDR3 length: 14 residues. V lost 0 bases, J lost 3 bases, and 9 bases lay in between. Per the germline V gene, CDR1 is SGHKS and CDR2 is YYEKEE (reference sequence). The CDR3 DNA is TGTGCCAGCAGCTTGGGTACAGTTTACACTGAAGCTTTCTTT. Translated, it gives CASSLGTVYTEAFF. Full variable domain (remainder filled in from reference TRBV5-5 and TRBJ1-1): DAGVTQSPTHLIKTRGQQVTLRCSPISGHKSVSWYQQVLGQGPQFIFQYYEKEERGRGNFPDRFSARQFPNYSSELNVNALLLGDSALYLCASSLGTVYTEAFFGQGTRLTVV.

This clonotype has just a few counts. This chain links TRBV10-2 with TRBJ2-7; D is possibly TRBD1 or TRBD2 (7 bases each). The CDR3 has 14 residues. Per germline, CDR1 WSHSY and CDR2 SAAADI. The V end lost 8 bases, the J end lost 0 bases, and 14 bases lay between the germline ends. Here the CDR3 reads CASSGGALSYEQYF. In DNA, the CDR3 is TGCGCCAGCTCAGGGGGGGCCCTCTCCTACGAGCAGTACTTC.

This chain uses TRBV7-8 with TRBJ1-1, with 7 bases matching TRBD1. The germline V gene has CDR1 SGHVS and CDR2 FQNEAQ. The CDR3 has 14 amino acids. With V trimmed by 4 bases and J by 4 bases, 6 bases remained unmatched. The CDR3 coding sequence is TGTGCCAGCAGCTCTGACAGGGTGGTCACTGAAGCTTTCTTT. The encoded protein is CASSSDRVVTEAFF. The complete variable domain, with remaining parts taken from reference TRBV7-8 and TRBJ1-1, reads GAGVSQSPRYKVAKRGQDVALRCDPISGHVSLFWYQQALGQGPEFLTYFQNEAQLDKSGLPSDRFFAERPEGSVSTLKIQRTQQEDSAVYLCASSSDRVVTEAFFGQGTRLTVV.

In its sample, this clonotype was seen a few times. The chain combines TRBV12-3 or TRBV12-4 with TRBJ2-7; possible D gene TRBD2, 5 bases. This CDR3 spans 14 amino acids. V lost 4 bases to trimming and J lost 2 bases, with 12 bases between them. For the CDR3, the DNA is TGTGCCAGCAGTTCCTTGGACTTGCCCTACGAGCAGTACTTC. As protein: CASSSLDLPYEQYF.

This clonotype was observed a few times. V gene TRBV11-3 combines with J gene TRBJ2-3, with D unresolved. Trimming left V 5 bases short and J 5 bases short, with 17 bases between. The germline CDR1 and CDR2 sequences are SGHNT and YENEEA. CDR3 length: 15 amino acids. Written as DNA, the CDR3 is TGTGCCAGCAGCATGAACCCGTTAGGTCGAGATACGCAGTATTTT. Translated, it gives CASSMNPLGRDTQYF.

This clonotype was seen a few times. The chain couples TRBV20-1 to TRBJ1-1; D unresolved. Germline lookup yields CDR1 DFQATT and CDR2 SNEGSKA (reference sequence). V lost 0 bases and J lost 0, with 11 bases in between. The CDR3 covers 15 residues. The CDR3 bases are TGCAGTGCTAGAGACCGCGGATCTTTGAACACTGAAGCTTTCTTT. This sequence encodes CSARDRGSLNTEAFF.

This clonotype was picked up a small number of times. V gene TRBV9 combines with J gene TRBJ2-2; D is uncertain. The CDR3 is made up of 15 amino acids. Germline V CDR1 and CDR2: SGDLS, YYNGEE. V shed 4 bases and J shed 4 bases, with 14 bases lying between them. DNA of the CDR3: TGTGCCAGCAGCCCCACCTCGACTGCCACCGGGGAGCTGTTTTTT. This translates into CASSPTSTATGELFF.

Many counts were recorded for this clonotype. The V and J genes are TRBV10-3 and TRBJ2-7, with 10 nucleotides matching TRBD2. J gave up 4 bases and V 8 bases, and 2 bases lay outside the gene matches. Germline-derived CDR1 and CDR2 are ENHRY and SYGVKD. The CDR3 totals 12 residues. In nucleotides, the CDR3 is TGTGCCATCGGGACTAGCGTTTACGAGCAGTACTTC. It codes for CAIGTSVYEQYF.

This clonotype was counted a few times. This chain joins TRBV27 and TRBJ2-1; D remains unclear. This CDR3 comprises 14 residues. Germline CDR1 reads MNHEY; CDR2 reads SMNVEV (reference sequence). Trimming removed 2 bases from V and 4 bases from J, with 9 bases in between. In nucleotides, the CDR3 is TGTGCCAGCAGTTTACTAGATACATACAATGAGCAGTTCTTC. Translation gives CASSLLDTYNEQFF.

Written as DNA, the CDR3 is TGTGCCAGCAGCGTAGGGTATCGCTCCTACAATGAGCAGTTCTTC. This sequence encodes CASSVGYRSYNEQFF. The chain employs TRBV9 and TRBJ2-1; no clear D. The CDR3 sequence is 15 residues long. The ends were cut back, 0 bases at V and 0 bases at J, with 7 bases in the middle. From germline, CDR1 is SGDLS and CDR2 YYNGEE.